The 17 T cell receptor beta chains reported below all come from one sample, sequenced in a study of regulatory T cells in long-lasting Graves disease. Through Arm-PCR of CDR3 regions and iRepertoire HTBI primers, TCR beta libraries were built. TCRdb fed the multiplex PCR reads into MiXCR, producing one record per CDR3 protein. The profile shows 350,000 to 550,000 distinct CDR3 sequences, about 16% of them singletons. Time point noted: newly diagnosed GD, antithyroid drugs for less than 3 months. Extracted PBMC RNA gave rise to the TCR library. The same sample was also studied in work on T cells in Graves' hyperthyroidism and ophthalmopathy.

The sample in question was peripheral blood mononuclear cells (PBMCs), obtained at new diagnosis, from a patient treated with antithyroid drugs. These receptors all stem from a woman between 18 and 29 years old with Graves disease.

This clonotype was counted many times. This chain joins TRBV20-1 and TRBJ2-7, with 8 bases identical to TRBD2. The germline CDR1 and CDR2 sequences are DFQATT and SNEGSKA (reference sequence). The length of the CDR3 is 13 residues. The V segment lost 5 bases and the J segment 3 bases; nucleotides outside the gene matches: 6. The CDR3 nucleotides read TGCAGTGCTCTAAGCGGGAGAGGCTACGAGCAGTACTTC. It specifies CSALSGRGYEQYF.

This clonotype was counted many times. CDR3: CASSTSGGGTEAFF. In DNA, the CDR3 is TGTGCCAGCAGTACATCCGGGGGGGGGACTGAAGCTTTCTTT. The chain links TRBV12-3 or TRBV12-4 to TRBJ1-1; possibly TRBD1 for D (5 bases). Trimming removed 5 bases at V and 5 bases at J, with 15 bases between. The CDR3 spans 14 residues.

This clonotype turned up a few times. V usage is TRBV19 and J usage is TRBJ1-1; D gene unclear. The CDR3 length is 16 residues. The V end was cut by 3 bases, the J end by 2 bases, with 16 bases between. The germline gives CDR1 LNHDA, CDR2 SQIVND (reference sequence). CDR3 loop: CASSIPSRGGNTEAFF. The CDR3 DNA sequence: TGTGCCAGTAGTATCCCAAGTCGGGGAGGCAACACTGAAGCTTTCTTT.

This clonotype was seen repeatedly, ten times or more. One end of the junction fails to match germline, which may point to a read error. The chain uses TRBV7-2 and TRBJ2-3; TRBD2 aligns across 11 bases. Germline-derived CDR1 and CDR2 are SGHTA and FQGNSA. The CDR3 consists of 13 residues. CDR3 region: CASSGLAGDTQYF. In DNA, the CDR3 is TGCGCCAGCAGTGGACTAGCGGGAGATACGCAGTATTTT.

This clonotype was seen more than once but under ten times. A single base is all that separates this from a far larger clone, so a read error is likely. The gene calls are TRBV28 and TRBJ2-1; D uncertain. This CDR3 is built from 16 residues. Germline lookup yields CDR1 MDHEN and CDR2 SYDVKM. V lost 5 bases to trimming and J lost 10 bases, with 24 bases between them. The CDR3 sequence is CASSGPGGAKTYEQFF. DNA for the CDR3: TGTGCCAGCAGTGGGCCGGGCGGAGCCAAGACCTACGAGCAGTTCTTC.

This clonotype was observed a handful of times. In DNA form, the CDR3 reads TGTGCCAGTCAGGGCAGCTTAACCCAAAACATTCAGTACTTC. Protein sequence: CASQGSLTQNIQYF. The V gene is TRBV6-1, the J gene TRBJ2-4; D may be TRBD1 (5 bases). This CDR3 contains 14 residues. Germline CDR1 MNHNS, CDR2 SASEGT. Trimming took off 9 bases at V and 5 bases at J, with 17 bases between the two ends.

This sequence joins TRBV5-1 and TRBJ2-3; 10 nucleotides match TRBD1. The CDR3 consists of 15 residues. J gave up 3 bases and V 4 bases, and 5 bases lay outside the gene matches. Germline CDR1 and CDR2: SGHRS and YFSETQ. For the CDR3, the DNA is TGCGCCAGCAGCCCGACAGGGGGCGGAACAGATACGCAGTATTTT. Translated: CASSPTGGGTDTQYF.

This clonotype was found many times. V gene TRBV3-1 combines with J gene TRBJ1-1; D not certain. Germline CDR1 and CDR2: LGHDT and YNNKEL (reference sequence). This CDR3 has 13 amino acids. The V end was cut by 6 bases, the J end by 3 bases, with 11 bases between. The chain's CDR3 is CASRHGVHTEAFF. CDR3 DNA: TGTGCCAGCAGGCACGGAGTTCACACTGAAGCTTTCTTT.

This clonotype was observed a handful of times. The chain has TRBV30 and TRBJ2-1; D perhaps matches TRBD2 (6 bases). V was pared by 3 bases and J by 6 bases, with 15 bases between. The germline V gene encodes CDR1 GTSNPN and CDR2 SVGIG (reference sequence). The CDR3 is made up of 14 amino acids. The CDR3 here is CAWSTTLSGNEQFF. The DNA of the CDR3 is TGTGCCTGGAGCACAACCCTTAGCGGCAATGAGCAGTTCTTC.

Notes on this clonotype: With a much larger clone just one base away, this may be a read error. The rearrangement uses TRBV5-1 and TRBJ1-2, with TRBD1 identical over 9 bases. Germline trimming cut 2 bases from V and 5 bases from J; bases unmatched to any gene: 10. The CDR3 covers 16 residues. Germline lookup yields CDR1 SGHRS and CDR2 YFSETQ. As DNA, the CDR3 is TGCGCCAGCAGCTTATATTTGGGACAGGGTCCTTATGGCTACACCTTC. This gives the protein CASSLYLGQGPYGYTF. Drawing the rest from reference TRBV5-1 and TRBJ1-2, the complete variable domain is KAGVTQTPRYLIKTRGQQVTLSCSPISGHRSVSWYQQTPGQGLQFLFEYFSETQRNKGNFPGRFSGRQFSNSRSEMNVSTLELGDSALYLCASSLYLGQGPYGYTFGSGTRLTVV.

This clonotype occurred many times. The gene calls are TRBV7-9 and TRBJ2-3, with 7 nucleotides matching TRBD2. Germline CDR1 SEHNR, CDR2 FQNEAQ (reference sequence). The CDR3 sequence is 15 residues long. Trimming took 6 bases from V and 0 from J; bases not matched to a gene: 6. DNA of the CDR3: TGTGCCAGCAGTCTATCAGCGGGAAGCACAGATACGCAGTATTTT. Translating gives CASSLSAGSTDTQYF.

This clonotype occurred many times. The chain combines TRBV7-9 with TRBJ2-7; D not resolved. Germline V gene lookup returns CDR1 SEHNR and CDR2 FQNEAQ (reference sequence). V lost 5 bases and J 0 bases, leaving 14 bases between the germline ends. CDR3 length: 15 amino acids. CDR3 DNA sequence: TGTGCCAGCAGCCCTGCGAGGACGAGCTCCTACGAGCAGTACTTC. It specifies CASSPARTSSYEQYF.

A few counts support this clonotype. This chain links TRBV20-1 with TRBJ2-7; D not resolved. Germline loops: CDR1 DFQATT, CDR2 SNEGSKA (reference sequence). This CDR3 is built from 11 residues. The V end was cut by 0 bases, the J end by 6 bases, with 6 bases between. The CDR3 reads CSARDSAEQYF. In DNA form, the CDR3 reads TGCAGTGCTAGAGATTCGGCCGAGCAGTACTTC.

This clonotype was detected once. A much larger clone lies one base from this, so it may be a read error. This chain connects TRBV18 to TRBJ2-1; 8 nucleotides align to TRBD2. Per the germline V gene, CDR1 is KGHSH and CDR2 is LQKENI. V lost 4 bases, J lost 8 bases, and 7 bases stayed unmatched. The CDR3 runs 14 residues. The CDR3 protein is CASSLNSGADEQFF. The CDR3 coding sequence is TGTGCCAGCTCACTGAATAGCGGGGCGGATGAGCAGTTCTTC.

This clonotype was recorded many times. V and J are TRBV6-1 and TRBJ2-7, with D maybe TRBD2 (6 bases). The CDR3 has 13 amino acids. The V and J ends lost 6 bases and 6 bases respectively, with 15 bases between them. The V gene's germline CDR1 is MNHNS and CDR2 SASEGT. Here the CDR3 reads CASSRSTSREQYF. In DNA, the CDR3 is TGTGCCAGCAGCCGATCGACTAGTCGCGAGCAGTACTTC.

Remarks on this clonotype: This sequence may be a read error, since a much larger clone differs from it by one base. The CDR3 spells CSARSGQPDYEQFF. The CDR3 region has the DNA TGCAGTGCTAGGTCGGGACAGCCGGACTACGAGCAGTTCTTC. V is TRBV20-1 and J is TRBJ2-5; a weak D match, TRBD1 (7 bases). Matching the DNA end better, TRBJ2-1 makes the J call doubtful. The CDR3 loop spans 14 amino acids. Germline loops: CDR1 DFQATT, CDR2 SNEGSKA (reference sequence).

The sample holds many counts of this clonotype. The gene calls are TRBV6-1 and TRBJ2-3; D is unresolved. Germline-derived CDR1 and CDR2 are MNHNS and SASEGT. CDR3 length equals 15 residues. Trimming removed 6 bases from V and 0 bases from J, with 13 bases in between. The DNA for the CDR3 is TGTGCCAGCAGACTTAGGCCGTCTAGCACAGATACGCAGTATTTT. This encodes CASRLRPSSTDTQYF.